This is a list of T cell receptor beta chains from one sample in a study of shared clonotypes between healthy human individuals. Data came from immunoSEQ multiplex PCR; TCRdb stores just in-frame clones and leaves some out. In the table there are roughly 1,600,000 clones, less than 99% of which are singletons. Material for sequencing was naive CD4+ T cells sorted from blood. Receptors were obtained from a man aged 25-45 years in good health. Both conserved end residues are part of each CDR3. The D gene is left open where the match is weak. Clone size, where shown, is once, few, many, or a class for clones that have expanded.

d_call | clone_size | j_call | v_call | cdr3_aa | cdr3_nt
. | once | TRBJ2-7 | TRBV18 | CASSPLAEYEQYF | TGTGCCAGCTCACCACTAGCGGAGTACGAGCAGTACTTC
. | few | TRBJ2-7 | TRBV9 | CASSVDGYEQYF | TGTGCCAGCAGCGTAGACGGCTACGAGCAGTACTTC
TRBD1 | . | TRBJ2-4 | TRBV14 | CASRISGTGPNIQYF | TGTGCCAGCCGTATTTCCGGGACAGGGCCCAACATTCAGTACTTC
. | . | TRBJ1-5 | TRBV6-1 | CASRTRGTSNQPQHF | TGTGCCAGCAGGACAAGGGGGACTAGCAATCAGCCCCAGCATTTT
TRBD1 | . | TRBJ2-7 | TRBV18 | CASSRTGFYEQYF | TGTGCCAGCTCACGGACAGGGTTTTACGAGCAGTACTTC
TRBD2 | . | TRBJ2-1 | TRBV4-1 | CASSQISGRFHEQFF | TGCGCCAGCAGCCAAATTAGCGGGAGGTTCCATGAGCAGTTCTTC
. | . | TRBJ1-5 | TRBV27 | CASRLRDGSNQPQHF | TGTGCCAGCAGGCTCAGGGACGGAAGCAATCAGCCCCAGCATTTT
. | . | TRBJ2-1 | TRBV18 | CATYRDDSYNEQFF | TGTGCCACCTACAGGGATGACTCCTACAATGAGCAGTTCTTC
. | . | TRBJ2-3 | TRBV7-2 | CASRKQDRTDTQYF | TGTGCCAGCCGCAAGCAGGACCGCACAGATACGCAGTATTTT
. | . | TRBJ2-7 | TRBV5-1 | CASSFDRSRFEQYF | TGCGCCAGCAGCTTCGACAGGTCCCGGTTCGAGCAGTACTTC
TRBD2 | . | TRBJ2-7 | TRBV6-1 | CASGPGLTYEQYF | TGTGCCAGTGGACCGGGACTAACTTACGAGCAGTACTTC
TRBD1 | . | TRBJ1-5 | TRBV19 | CASSVGTANQPQHF | TGTGCCAGTAGTGTCGGGACAGCTAATCAGCCCCAGCATTTT
TRBD2 | . | TRBJ2-7 | TRBV10-1 | CASSESSGIVHEQYF | TGCGCCAGCAGTGAGTCTAGCGGGATAGTCCACGAGCAGTACTTC
. | . | TRBJ2-2 | TRBV4-1 | CASSHPTSRGKNTGELFF | TGCGCCAGCAGCCACCCGACCAGCAGGGGTAAGAACACCGGGGAGCTGTTTTTT
. | few | TRBJ1-5 | TRBV7-2 | CASSPRGINQPQHF | TGTGCCAGCAGCCCCCGGGGGATCAATCAGCCCCAGCATTTT
TRBD2 | . | TRBJ2-1 | TRBV2 | CASNRQRLAGHGYNEQFF | TGTGCCAGCAACAGGCAGAGACTAGCGGGACATGGCTACAATGAGCAGTTCTTC
. | . | TRBJ2-7 | TRBV6-5 | CASSQVGEQYF | TGTGCCAGCAGTCAGGTTGGGGAGCAGTACTTC
TRBD2 | . | TRBJ2-2 | TRBV7-2 | CASSLLPRREGRTGELFF | TGTGCCAGCAGCTTATTACCCCGGCGGGAGGGCCGCACCGGGGAGCTGTTTTTT
. | . | TRBJ2-1 | TRBV5-5 | CASRESSYNEQFF | TGTGCCAGCCGAGAGAGCTCCTACAATGAGCAGTTCTTC
TRBD2 | . | TRBJ2-1 | TRBV6-1 | CASSETPSGRANEQFF | TGTGCCAGCAGTGAAACTCCCAGCGGGAGGGCTAATGAGCAGTTCTTC
. | . | TRBJ1-3 | TRBV11-3 | CASSLGGAGNTIYF | TGTGCCAGCAGCTTAGGGGGCGCCGGAAACACCATATATTTT
TRBD2 | . | TRBJ2-1 | TRBV7-9 | CASSLGGRTDEQFF | TGTGCCAGCAGCCTGGGGGGGAGGACCGATGAGCAGTTCTTC
. | . | TRBJ2-1 | TRBV7-2 | CASSSYHSVNYNEQFF | TGTGCCAGCAGCTCATACCATAGCGTTAATTACAATGAGCAGTTCTTC
. | . | TRBJ2-4 | TRBV9 | CASSVGPGGGNIQYF | TGTGCCAGCAGCGTAGGCCCCGGGGGCGGAAACATTCAGTACTTC
TRBD2 | . | TRBJ2-1 | TRBV2 | CASSDTSGRANEQFF | TGTGCCAGCAGTGATACTAGCGGGAGGGCTAATGAGCAGTTCTTC
TRBD1 | . | TRBJ2-7 | TRBV27 | CASSAGTGAPSYEQYF | TGTGCCAGCAGTGCCGGGACAGGGGCCCCATCCTACGAGCAGTACTTC
. | . | TRBJ2-2 | TRBV7-2 | CASSFPGGGELFF | TGTGCCAGCAGCTTCCCCGGGGGCGGGGAGCTGTTTTTT
. | . | TRBJ2-7 | TRBV2 | CASSGGRSAIYEQYF | TGTGCCAGCAGTGGAGGTCGATCGGCAATATACGAGCAGTACTTC
. | . | TRBJ2-1 | TRBV28 | CASRLWRGPPGNNEQFF | TGTGCCAGCAGGCTCTGGAGGGGCCCGCCCGGAAACAATGAGCAGTTCTTC
TRBD2 | . | TRBJ2-5 | TRBV5-4 | CASGGAGAGETQYF | TGTGCCAGCGGTGGCGCGGGAGCAGGAGAGACCCAGTACTTC
TRBD2 | . | TRBJ2-7 | TRBV29-1 | CSVAKLAGDLHEQYF | TGCAGCGTTGCCAAACTAGCGGGAGATCTCCACGAGCAGTACTTC
TRBD1 | . | TRBJ2-7 | TRBV15 | CATSRVPGTGLYEQYF | TGTGCCACCAGCAGAGTTCCCGGGACAGGGCTTTACGAGCAGTACTTC
. | . | TRBJ1-1 | TRBV6-6 | CASSYSGIEAFF | TGTGCCAGCAGTTACAGTGGGATTGAAGCTTTCTTT
TRBD2 | . | TRBJ2-7 | TRBV19 | CASSIFSGAGGYNEQYF | TGTGCCAGTAGTATATTTTCCGGCGCGGGAGGATACAACGAGCAGTACTTC
. | . | TRBJ2-5 | TRBV6-5 | CASSRVVQETQYF | TGTGCCAGCAGTAGGGTCGTTCAAGAGACCCAGTACTTC
. | . | TRBJ2-7 | TRBV30 | CAWSVSPGQYF | TGTGCCTGGAGTGTATCCCCCGGCCAGTACTTC
. | . | TRBJ1-1 | TRBV4-1 | CASSHLQGGTNTEAFF | TGCGCCAGCAGCCACTTACAGGGAGGGACGAACACTGAAGCTTTCTTT
. | . | TRBJ2-3 | TRBV28 | CATRRPSTDTQYF | TGTGCCACCCGACGTCCTAGCACAGATACGCAGTATTTT
. | . | TRBJ2-3 | TRBV7-2 | CASQWRSSTDTQYF | TGTGCCAGCCAATGGCGGTCTAGCACAGATACGCAGTATTTT
TRBD1 | . | TRBJ1-1 | TRBV19 | CASSRTGYHEAFF | TGTGCCAGTAGTAGGACAGGGTATCATGAAGCTTTCTTT
TRBD1 | . | TRBJ1-4 | TRBV7-2 | CASSLGGQGNEKLFF | TGTGCCAGCAGCTTAGGGGGACAGGGGAATGAAAAACTGTTTTTT
TRBD1 | . | TRBJ2-5 | TRBV28 | CASSGGQAQETQYF | TGTGCCAGCAGTGGAGGACAGGCACAAGAGACCCAGTACTTC
TRBD2 | . | TRBJ2-7 | TRBV5-1 | CASSSGLAVPYEQYF | TGCGCCAGCAGCTCCGGACTAGCGGTACCCTACGAGCAGTACTTC
. | once | TRBJ2-7 | TRBV18 | CASSPPGTHLREQYF | TGTGCCAGCTCACCCCCCGGGACTCACCTAAGAGAGCAGTACTTC
. | . | TRBJ1-1 | TRBV7-9 | CASSLGLTEAFF | TGTGCCAGCAGCTTAGGTTTGACTGAAGCTTTCTTT
. | . | TRBJ1-2 | TRBV7-3 | CASSLNKNYGYTF | TGTGCCAGCAGCTTAAACAAAAACTATGGCTACACCTTC